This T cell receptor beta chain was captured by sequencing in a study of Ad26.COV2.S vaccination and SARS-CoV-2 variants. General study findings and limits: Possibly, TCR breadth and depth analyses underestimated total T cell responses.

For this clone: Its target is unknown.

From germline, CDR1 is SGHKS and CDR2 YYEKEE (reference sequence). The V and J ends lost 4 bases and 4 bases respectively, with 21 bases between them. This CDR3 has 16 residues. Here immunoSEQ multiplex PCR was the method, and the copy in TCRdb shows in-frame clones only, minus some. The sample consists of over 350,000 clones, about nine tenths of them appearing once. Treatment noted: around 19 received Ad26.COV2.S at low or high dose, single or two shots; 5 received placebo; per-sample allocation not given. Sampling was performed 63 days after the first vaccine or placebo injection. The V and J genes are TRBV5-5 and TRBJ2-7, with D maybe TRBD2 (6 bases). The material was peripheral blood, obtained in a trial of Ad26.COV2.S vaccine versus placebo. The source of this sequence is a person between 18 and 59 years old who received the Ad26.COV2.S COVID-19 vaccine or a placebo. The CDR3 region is CASSGTGSGTLYEQYF. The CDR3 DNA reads TGTGCCAGCAGCGGCACCGGGAGCGGAACCCTTTACGAGCAGTACTTC.